Shown below are 22 T cell receptor beta chains from a single sample sequenced in a study of shared clonotypes between healthy human individuals. Here immunoSEQ multiplex PCR was the method, and the copy in TCRdb shows in-frame clones only, minus some. The data show 600,000 or so clones, 85% to 95% seen once. Terminally differentiated effector memory CD45RA+ cells were left out of the naive CD8 fraction, which was CD45RO-negative and positively selected for CCR7. Material for sequencing was naive CD8+ T cells sorted from blood. The source is a woman in her 30s in good health.

The V call is TRBV19, the J call TRBJ2-7, with 7 nucleotides matching TRBD1. Germline lookup yields CDR1 LNHDA and CDR2 SQIVND (reference sequence). This CDR3 spans 15 amino acids. V was clipped by 6 bases and J by 0 bases; unmatched bases: 8. The chain's CDR3 is CASSLGTASSYEQYF. The CDR3, as DNA: TGTGCCAGTAGCCTCGGGACAGCTAGCTCCTACGAGCAGTACTTC.

The rearrangement links TRBV6-1 to TRBJ2-7; TRBD1 aligns across 9 bases. Unmatched junction bases numbered 5, after V lost 7 bases and J lost 1 base. Germline CDR1 and CDR2: MNHNS and SASEGT. The CDR3 runs 14 residues. The CDR3, as DNA: TGTGCCAGCACAGCCGGGACAGGGTCCTACGAGCAGTACTTC. It is translated as CASTAGTGSYEQYF.

This sequence joins TRBV18 and TRBJ2-7, with D hard to call. Trimming removed 11 bases at V and 2 bases at J, with 22 bases between. This CDR3 region has 15 residues. Germline V gene data show CDR1 as KGHSH and CDR2 as LQKENI. The CDR3 DNA reads as TGTGCCTCCTCTTCTTTAGGCGACGTTCCCTACGAGCAGTACTTC. The encoded protein is CASSSLGDVPYEQYF.

A note on this clone: This same CDR3 is encoded by further DNA sequences in the sample. V is TRBV7-9 and J is TRBJ2-7, with TRBD2 matching 12 bases. This CDR3 is built from 15 residues. CDR1 SEHNR and CDR2 FQNEAQ come from the germline V gene (reference sequence). Trimming cost V 4 bases and J 0 bases; bases outside gene matches: 1. The CDR3 nucleotides read TGTGCCAGCAGCTCGACTAGCGGGAGCTCCTACGAGCAGTACTTC. Translated: CASSSTSGSSYEQYF.

This rearrangement joins TRBV5-6 to TRBJ2-7; TRBD1 matches at 9 bases. Germline V CDR1 and CDR2: SGHDT, YYEEEE. CDR3 length: 17 residues. Trimming at V came to 4 bases and at J to 7 bases, leaving 18 bases not matched to a gene. CDR3 nucleotide sequence: TGTGCCAGCAGCCAAGCGTCCCCGGACAGGGGCGCCAGGGAGCAGTACTTC. It specifies CASSQASPDRGAREQYF.

This clone was observed a few times. The rearrangement uses TRBV9 and TRBJ1-2; D may be TRBD1 (5 bases). V lost 0 bases and J 6 bases, leaving 18 bases between the germline ends. The CDR3 has 16 residues. Germline CDR1 reads SGDLS; CDR2 reads YYNGEE. As DNA, the CDR3 is TGTGCCAGCAGCGTAGATTGGGCAAGGGACGGTGATGGCTACACCTTC. Protein product: CASSVDWARDGDGYTF.

The sample holds one count of this clone. This sequence joins TRBV11-1 and TRBJ2-7, with 11 bases identical to TRBD2. The CDR3 has 16 amino acids. Germline V gives CDR1 SGHAT, CDR2 FQDESV (reference sequence). Unmatched junction bases numbered 4, after V lost 0 bases and J lost 3 bases. CDR3 amino acids: CASSLADLAGGYEQYF. In nucleotides, the CDR3 is TGTGCCAGCAGCTTAGCTGATCTAGCGGGAGGCTACGAGCAGTACTTC.

DNA for the CDR3: TGTGCCAGCTCACCACTCCAGTCCGGAGAGACCCAGTACTTC. It translates to CASSPLQSGETQYF. This chain connects TRBV18 to TRBJ2-5; unclear D gene. Trimming stripped 1 base from V and 4 bases from J, with 10 bases between. Germline V gene sequence: CDR1 KGHSH, CDR2 LQKENI. The CDR3 consists of 14 residues.

The V gene is TRBV6-1, the J gene TRBJ1-1; weak D call: TRBD1 (5 bases). This CDR3 has 15 amino acids. The germline CDR1 and CDR2 sequences are MNHNS and SASEGT. The V and J ends lost 7 bases and 0 bases respectively, with 15 bases between them. The CDR3 nucleotides are TGTGCCAGCACCGAGGACCTGACAGTGAACACTGAAGCTTTCTTT. Its protein is CASTEDLTVNTEAFF.

The chain links TRBV7-9 to TRBJ2-1, with no clear D. The V gene's germline CDR1 is SEHNR and CDR2 FQNEAQ (reference sequence). With 3 bases removed from V and 14 bases from J, the gap between germline ends came to 26 bases. This CDR3 is built from 16 residues. CDR3 residues: CASSFGPEPSLLPEFF. The CDR3 DNA follows: TGTGCCAGCAGCTTTGGTCCGGAACCCTCCCTTCTACCCGAGTTCTTC.

The chain recombines TRBV6-6 with TRBJ2-2; maybe TRBD2 (6 bases). The V gene's germline CDR1 is MNHNY and CDR2 SVGAGI (reference sequence). The CDR3 has 14 amino acids. V gave up 2 bases and J gave up 7 bases, with 11 bases separating them. The CDR3, as DNA: TGTGCCAGCAGTTACGGGACTCTTGGCGGGGAGCTGTTTTTT. Translated: CASSYGTLGGELFF.

This rearrangement joins TRBV9 to TRBJ1-2; TRBD1 is a possible D gene (5 bases). Deletions cut 0 bases from V and 3 bases from J, with 12 bases between. CDR3 length: 15 amino acids. CDR1 is SGDLS, CDR2 YYNGEE, per germline. The CDR3 loop is CASSVGRGAHYGYTF. In nucleotides, the CDR3 is TGTGCCAGCAGCGTAGGAAGGGGCGCTCACTATGGCTACACCTTC. The full variable domain, with the rest looked up from reference TRBV9 and TRBJ1-2, is DSGVTQTPKHLITATGQRVTLRCSPRSGDLSVYWYQQSLDQGLQFLIQYYNGEERAKGNILERFSAQQFPDLHSELNLSSLELGDSALYFCASSVGRGAHYGYTFGSGTRLTVV.

The chain recombines TRBV28 with TRBJ1-5; D not certain. The germline gives CDR1 MDHEN, CDR2 SYDVKM. This CDR3 is built from 18 residues. The V end lost 6 bases, the J end lost 1 base, and 22 bases lay between the germline ends. CDR3 amino acids: CASSHERTWSMSNQPQHF. In DNA, the CDR3 is TGTGCCAGCAGCCACGAAAGGACCTGGTCGATGAGCAATCAGCCCCAGCATTTT.

This clone has a single count. Written as DNA, the CDR3 is TGTGCCAGCAGCCCCGCTGAAGACTCGAGGGGTGATGGCAAAAACATTCAGTACTTC. It translates to CASSPAEDSRGDGKNIQYF. This chain links TRBV7-9 with TRBJ2-4, with D possibly called TRBD1 or TRBD2 (5 bases each). CDR1 and CDR2 (germline): SEHNR, FQNEAQ (reference sequence). V was shortened by 5 bases and J by 3 bases, with 26 bases between the two germline ends. The CDR3 loop spans 19 amino acids.

CDR3 region: CASSIWGGNQPQHF. Written as DNA, the CDR3 is TGTGCCAGTAGTATCTGGGGCGGCAATCAGCCCCAGCATTTT. This rearrangement joins TRBV19 to TRBJ1-5, with a weak D call TRBD1 (5 bases). Trimming took off 3 bases at V and 2 bases at J, with 8 bases between the two ends. Germline V gene sequence: CDR1 LNHDA, CDR2 SQIVND (reference sequence). This CDR3 is 14 amino acids long.

The chain couples TRBV5-4 to TRBJ1-1; TRBD1 agrees at 7 bases. The trim removed 0 bases at V and 0 bases at J, leaving 2 bases unmatched. CDR1 is SGHNT, CDR2 YYREEE, per germline (reference sequence). This CDR3 region has 15 residues. The CDR3 reads CASSLGGTVNTEAFF. In DNA, the CDR3 is TGTGCCAGCAGCTTGGGAGGGACAGTGAACACTGAAGCTTTCTTT.

This sequence joins TRBV7-8 and TRBJ2-5, with TRBD1 matching over 8 bases. Germline lookup yields CDR1 SGHVS and CDR2 FQNEAQ. J was trimmed by 5 bases and V by 5 bases; bases with no gene match: 13. CDR3 length equals 16 residues. As DNA, the CDR3 is TGTGCCAGCAGCCTTGATCTGGCAGGGGGCATTGAGACCCAGTACTTC. This sequence encodes CASSLDLAGGIETQYF.

This chain links TRBV13 with TRBJ1-1; no reliable D call. Germline V gene lookup returns CDR1 PRHDT and CDR2 FYEKMQ (reference sequence). Trimming cost V 5 bases and J 0 bases, with 7 bases left between them. The length of the CDR3 is 13 residues. The CDR3 region has the DNA TGTGCCAGCAGCCCCTATATGAACACTGAAGCTTTCTTT. Encoded protein: CASSPYMNTEAFF. The full variable domain, rest sourced from reference TRBV13 and TRBJ1-1, is AAGVIQSPRHLIKEKRETATLKCYPIPRHDTVYWYQQGPGQDPQFLISFYEKMQSDKGSIPDRFSAQQFSDYHSELNMSSLELGDSALYFCASSPYMNTEAFFGQGTRLTVV.

V usage is TRBV27 and J usage is TRBJ2-1, with 10 bases matching TRBD2. The V gene end was trimmed by 2 bases and the J gene end by 7 bases; junction bases not matched to a gene: 5. Germline CDR1 and CDR2: MNHEY and SMNVEV (reference sequence). CDR3 length equals 15 residues. The CDR3 bases are TGTGCCAGCAGTTTACTAGCGGGAGTGGCGAATGAGCAGTTCTTC. Its translation: CASSLLAGVANEQFF.

The V call is TRBV7-8, the J call TRBJ1-1; D remains unclear. V was clipped by 3 bases and J by 1 base, with 6 bases between them. This CDR3 is built from 13 residues. CDR1 and CDR2 (germline): SGHVS, FQNEAQ. The DNA of the CDR3 is TGTGCCAGCAGCTTTACACGGAACACTGAAGCTTTCTTT. Encoded protein: CASSFTRNTEAFF.

The chain joins TRBV27 to TRBJ2-3; 16 nucleotides agree with TRBD2. V was clipped by 0 bases and J by 4 bases; unmatched bases: 10. Looked up from germline, CDR1 is MNHEY and CDR2 is SMNVEV (reference sequence). The CDR3 covers 20 residues. CDR3 sequence reads: CASSLSPGTSGRALPDTQYF. CDR3 DNA: TGTGCCAGCAGTTTATCACCGGGGACTAGCGGGAGGGCCCTGCCAGATACGCAGTATTTT.

About this clone itself: Other DNA sequences from this sample encode an identical CDR3 as well. The V gene is TRBV6-1, the J gene TRBJ2-7, with unresolved D. Trimming shortened V by 1 base and J by 4 bases, and 8 bases separated the two germline ends. The CDR3 covers 13 residues. CDR1 and CDR2 from the germline V gene are MNHNS and SASEGT. The CDR3 reads CASSEGVTYEQYF. The CDR3, as DNA: TGTGCCAGCAGTGAAGGGGTAACGTACGAGCAGTACTTC.